Following are 13 T cell receptor beta chains from one sample sequenced in a study of a mutant IDH1 vaccine in newly diagnosed glioma. Sample time point: baseline, week 1 (first vaccination visit). Treatment reported: pre-vaccination baseline after standard-of-care therapy. Repertoires were generated with immunoSEQ multiplex PCR, while TCRdb's copy carries only in-frame clones and drops some. The sample lists 70,000 to 95,000 clones; around 79% were seen once. Specimen: PBMCs, collected from a glioma patient treated with radiotherapy, temozolomide or both. The receptor source for this set is a man in his forties with glioma. Some clones in this sample may be carry-over from other donors' samples.

There are many counts of this clone. The chain links TRBV19 to TRBJ2-3; perhaps TRBD1 as D (6 bases). Deletions cut 6 bases from V and 4 bases from J, with 14 bases between. Germline CDR1 LNHDA, CDR2 SQIVND (reference sequence). This CDR3 spans 14 amino acids. CDR3 sequence (DNA): TGTGCCAGTAGCAAAACCTCAGGGGCAGATACGCAGTATTTT. It translates to CASSKTSGADTQYF.

Here the CDR3 reads CASSYSPLGEAEAFF. CDR3 DNA: TGTGCCAGCAGTTACTCTCCCCTCGGTGAGGCTGAAGCTTTCTTT. The chain carries TRBV6-5 and TRBJ1-1; D remains ambiguous. This CDR3 has 15 residues. Trimming cost V 0 bases and J 6 bases, with 14 bases left between them. Germline CDR1 reads MNHEY; CDR2 reads SVGAGI.

The V and J genes are TRBV25-1 and TRBJ2-1, with a possible D match to TRBD2 (6 bases). Trimming shortened V by 4 bases and J by 4 bases, and 11 bases separated the two germline ends. The CDR3 totals 14 residues. CDR1 MGHDK and CDR2 SYGVNS come from the germline V gene. The CDR3 spells CASSAPGGYNEQFF. In nucleotides, the CDR3 is TGTGCCAGCAGTGCCCCCGGGGGTTACAATGAGCAGTTCTTC.

This sequence joins TRBV5-1 and TRBJ1-2; TRBD1 agrees at 9 bases. The germline V gene has CDR1 SGHRS and CDR2 YFSETQ. This CDR3 is 13 amino acids long. The J segment lost 7 bases and the V segment lost 0 bases, leaving 1 base of the junction unmatched. The CDR3 nucleotides read TGCGCCAGCAGCTTGGGGGACAGGGCTGGCTACACCTTC. Translated, it gives CASSLGDRAGYTF.

The gene calls are TRBV30 and TRBJ2-7; the D gene is possibly TRBD1 (6 bases). CDR3 size: 12 residues. Looked up from germline, CDR1 is GTSNPN and CDR2 is SVGIG (reference sequence). Between the trimmed V and J ends, which lost 2 bases and 6 bases, there was a span of 11 bases. CDR3 loop: CAWSTGMSEQYF. The CDR3 region has the DNA TGTGCCTGGAGTACAGGGATGAGCGAGCAGTACTTC.

The chain links TRBV28 to TRBJ1-1; 8 bases are a match to TRBD1. Per germline, CDR1 MDHEN and CDR2 SYDVKM. Unmatched junction bases numbered 11, after V lost 2 bases and J lost 3 bases. The CDR3 runs to 17 residues. CDR3 sequence: CASSLSQGAGEDTEAFF. CDR3 nucleotides: TGTGCCAGCAGTTTAAGCCAGGGGGCAGGGGAGGACACTGAAGCTTTCTTT.

This clone is labeled large. The chain joins TRBV6-5 to TRBJ1-5; no firm D call. From germline, CDR1 is MNHEY and CDR2 SVGAGI. The CDR3 totals 12 residues. V gave up 4 bases and J gave up 9 bases, with 10 bases separating them. The CDR3 loop is CASSSFRGPQHF. DNA of the CDR3: TGTGCCAGCAGTTCCTTCAGAGGGCCCCAGCATTTT.

The genes are TRBV2 and TRBJ2-3; D is possibly TRBD1 (6 bases). Germline CDR1 is SNHLY and CDR2 is FYNNEI. The CDR3 runs 12 residues. Trimming shortened V by 8 bases and J by 6 bases, and 12 bases separated the two germline ends. CDR3 amino acids: CASGPRGDTQYF. The CDR3 nucleotides are TGTGCCAGCGGCCCGAGGGGGGATACGCAGTATTTT. Combining the CDR3 with reference TRBV2 and TRBJ2-3 gives the whole variable domain EPEVTQTPSHQVTQMGQEVILRCVPISNHLYFYWYRQILGQKVEFLVSFYNNEISEKSEIFDDQFSVERPDGSNFTLKIRSTKLEDSAMYFCASGPRGDTQYFGPGTRLTVL.

This clone was observed a handful of times. The chain is built from TRBV6-1 and TRBJ1-2; tentatively, D is TRBD1 (5 bases). The CDR3 sequence is 17 residues long. Trimming took off 0 bases at V and 1 base at J, with 15 bases between the two ends. Germline loops: CDR1 MNHNS, CDR2 SASEGT. Written as DNA, the CDR3 is TGTGCCAGCAGTGAAGCGTTCGGGACCACGCTTAACTATGGCTACACCTTC. It codes for CASSEAFGTTLNYGYTF.

J is TRBJ1-1 and V is TRBV20-1; D gene uncertain. Deletions cut 8 bases from V and 10 bases from J, with 17 bases between. Germline V gene data show CDR1 as DFQATT and CDR2 as SNEGSKA (reference sequence). The CDR3 runs 11 residues. The CDR3 DNA sequence: TGCAGTACTACTGGTCTTAAGGGAGCTTTCTTT. It translates to CSTTGLKGAFF.

The chain joins TRBV5-1 to TRBJ2-7; no definite D call. The V end lost 0 bases, the J end lost 2 bases, and 9 bases lay between the germline ends. Germline V gene data show CDR1 as SGHRS and CDR2 as YFSETQ. The CDR3 runs 14 residues. CDR3 amino acids: CASSLGEYTYEQYF. The DNA of the CDR3 is TGCGCCAGCAGCTTGGGGGAATACACCTACGAGCAGTACTTC.

The chain recombines TRBV4-1 with TRBJ1-5, with D uncertain. The germline CDR1 and CDR2 sequences are MGHRA and YSYEKL. The CDR3 runs to 15 residues. V gave up 0 bases and J gave up 5 bases, with 11 bases separating them. Here the CDR3 reads CASSQEGWPDQPQHF. CDR3 nucleotides: TGCGCCAGCAGCCAAGAGGGGTGGCCGGATCAGCCCCAGCATTTT.

This chain joins TRBV5-4 and TRBJ2-4; tentatively, D is TRBD1 (8 bases). There are 17 residues in the CDR3. V was clipped by 2 bases and J by 8 bases, with 23 bases between them. The germline V gene has CDR1 SGHNT and CDR2 YYREEE (reference sequence). This CDR3 is CASSFSGRGRERDIQYF. DNA for the CDR3: TGTGCCAGCAGCTTCTCGGGCAGGGGGCGGGAGAGGGACATTCAGTACTTC.